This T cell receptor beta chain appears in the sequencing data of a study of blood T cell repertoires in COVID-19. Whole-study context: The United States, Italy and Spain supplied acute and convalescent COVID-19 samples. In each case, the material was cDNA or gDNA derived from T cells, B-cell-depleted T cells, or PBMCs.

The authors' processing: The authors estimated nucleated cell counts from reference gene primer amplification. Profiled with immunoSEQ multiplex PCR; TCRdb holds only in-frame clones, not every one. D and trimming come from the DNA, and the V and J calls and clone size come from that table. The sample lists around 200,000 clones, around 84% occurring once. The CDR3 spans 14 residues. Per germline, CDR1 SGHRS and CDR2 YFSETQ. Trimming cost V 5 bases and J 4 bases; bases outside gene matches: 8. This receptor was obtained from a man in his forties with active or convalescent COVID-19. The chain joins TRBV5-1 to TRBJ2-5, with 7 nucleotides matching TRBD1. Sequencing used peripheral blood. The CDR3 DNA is TGCGCCAGCAGGTTCGGGACAGCTTCAGAGACCCAGTACTTC. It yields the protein CASRFGTASETQYF.